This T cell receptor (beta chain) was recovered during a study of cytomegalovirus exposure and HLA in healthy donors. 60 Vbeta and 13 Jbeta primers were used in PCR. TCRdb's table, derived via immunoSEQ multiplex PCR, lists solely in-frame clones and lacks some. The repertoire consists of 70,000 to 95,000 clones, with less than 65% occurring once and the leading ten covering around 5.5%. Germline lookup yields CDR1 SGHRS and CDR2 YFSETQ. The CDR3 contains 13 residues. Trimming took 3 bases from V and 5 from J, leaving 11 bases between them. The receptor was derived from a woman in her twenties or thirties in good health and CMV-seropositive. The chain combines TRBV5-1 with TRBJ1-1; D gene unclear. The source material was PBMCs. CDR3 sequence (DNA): TGCGCCAGCAGCTCGACTGCGGGTACTGAAGCTTTCTTT. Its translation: CASSSTAGTEAFF.